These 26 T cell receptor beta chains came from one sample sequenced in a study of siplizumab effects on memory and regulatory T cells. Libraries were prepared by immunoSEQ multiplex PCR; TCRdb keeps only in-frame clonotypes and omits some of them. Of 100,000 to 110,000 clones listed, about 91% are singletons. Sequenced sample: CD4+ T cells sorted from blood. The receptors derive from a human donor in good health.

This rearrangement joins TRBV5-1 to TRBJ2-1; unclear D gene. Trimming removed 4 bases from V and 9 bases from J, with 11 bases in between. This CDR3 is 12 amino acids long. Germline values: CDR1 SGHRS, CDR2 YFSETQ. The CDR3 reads CASSRPNPEQFF. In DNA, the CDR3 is TGCGCCAGCAGCCGACCGAACCCTGAGCAGTTCTTC. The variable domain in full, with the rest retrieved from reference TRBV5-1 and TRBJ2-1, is KAGVTQTPRYLIKTRGQQVTLSCSPISGHRSVSWYQQTPGQGLQFLFEYFSETQRNKGNFPGRFSGRQFSNSRSEMNVSTLELGDSALYLCASSRPNPEQFFGPGTRLTVL.

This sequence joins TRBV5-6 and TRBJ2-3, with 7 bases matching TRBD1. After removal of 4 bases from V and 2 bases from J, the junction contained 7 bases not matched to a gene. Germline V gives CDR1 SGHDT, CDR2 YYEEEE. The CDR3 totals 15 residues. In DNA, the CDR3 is TGTGCCAGCAGCATTGGGACAGTTTCCACAGATACGCAGTATTTT. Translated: CASSIGTVSTDTQYF.

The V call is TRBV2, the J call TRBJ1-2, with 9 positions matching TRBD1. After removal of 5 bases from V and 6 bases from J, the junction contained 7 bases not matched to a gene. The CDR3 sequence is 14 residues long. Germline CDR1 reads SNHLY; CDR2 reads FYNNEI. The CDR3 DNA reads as TGTGCCAGCAGTCGGGACAGGGTAAACCATGGCTACACCTTC. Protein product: CASSRDRVNHGYTF. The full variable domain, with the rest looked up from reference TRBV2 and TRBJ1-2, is EPEVTQTPSHQVTQMGQEVILRCVPISNHLYFYWYRQILGQKVEFLVSFYNNEISEKSEIFDDQFSVERPDGSNFTLKIRSTKLEDSAMYFCASSRDRVNHGYTFGSGTRLTVV.

The chain's CDR3 is CASRLQMNDGYTF. Here the CDR3 DNA reads TGCGCCAGCAGGTTACAGATGAATGATGGCTACACCTTC. V and J are TRBV5-1 and TRBJ1-2, with D unresolved. The CDR3 runs to 13 residues. In germline, CDR1 is SGHRS, CDR2 YFSETQ. V lost 5 bases and J lost 6, with 14 bases in between.

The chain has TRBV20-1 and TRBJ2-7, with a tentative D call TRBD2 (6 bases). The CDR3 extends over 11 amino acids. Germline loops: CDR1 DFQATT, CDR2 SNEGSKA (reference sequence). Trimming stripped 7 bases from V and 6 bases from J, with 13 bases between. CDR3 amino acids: CSGGTAGEQYF. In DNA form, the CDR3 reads TGCAGTGGTGGGACTGCGGGCGAGCAGTACTTC.

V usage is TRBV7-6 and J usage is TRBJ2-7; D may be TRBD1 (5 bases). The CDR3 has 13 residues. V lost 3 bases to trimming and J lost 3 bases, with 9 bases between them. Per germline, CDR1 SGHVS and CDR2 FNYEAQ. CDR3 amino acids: CASSFDRVYEQYF. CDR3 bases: TGTGCCAGCAGCTTCGACAGAGTCTACGAGCAGTACTTC.

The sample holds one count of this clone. The CDR3 loop reads CASSLDRGNLGYTF. The CDR3 DNA reads as TGTGCCAGCAGCCTCGACAGGGGTAATCTCGGCTACACCTTC. V is TRBV11-3 and J is TRBJ1-2; 8 nucleotides match TRBD1. V trimming: 5 bases; J trimming: 8 bases; junction bases outside the gene matches: 10. Looked up from germline, CDR1 is SGHNT and CDR2 is YENEEA. The CDR3 is made up of 14 amino acids.

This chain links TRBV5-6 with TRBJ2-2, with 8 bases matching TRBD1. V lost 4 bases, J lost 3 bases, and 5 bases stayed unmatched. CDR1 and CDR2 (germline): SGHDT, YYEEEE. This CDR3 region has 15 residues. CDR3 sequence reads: CASSPLDRDTGELFF. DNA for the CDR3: TGTGCCAGCAGCCCTTTGGACAGGGACACCGGGGAGCTGTTTTTT. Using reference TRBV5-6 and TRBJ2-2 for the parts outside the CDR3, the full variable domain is DAGVTQSPTHLIKTRGQQVTLRCSPKSGHDTVSWYQQALGQGPQFIFQYYEEEERQRGNFPDRFSGHQFPNYSSELNVNALLLGDSALYLCASSPLDRDTGELFFGEGSRLTVL.

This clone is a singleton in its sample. CDR3 sequence (DNA): TGTGCCAGCAGTGGGGCTAGGGGAACAGATACGCAGTATTTT. This encodes CASSGARGTDTQYF. The J gene is TRBJ2-3, the V gene TRBV2; D may be TRBD1 (5 bases). V lost 4 bases, J lost 3 bases, and 11 bases lay in between. The CDR3 totals 14 residues. Per germline, CDR1 SNHLY and CDR2 FYNNEI.

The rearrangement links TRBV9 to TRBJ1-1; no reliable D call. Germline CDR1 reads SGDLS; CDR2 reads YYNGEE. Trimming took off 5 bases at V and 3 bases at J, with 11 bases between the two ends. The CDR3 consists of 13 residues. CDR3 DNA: TGTGCCAGCAGTCGACAAAGTTACACTGAAGCTTTCTTT. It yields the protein CASSRQSYTEAFF.

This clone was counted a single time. DNA for the CDR3: TGCAGCGTGGACAGGGGAAGAACTGAAGCTTTCTTT. This encodes CSVDRGRTEAFF. The V gene is TRBV29-1, the J gene TRBJ1-1, with TRBD1 matching over 9 bases. Unmatched junction bases numbered 4, after V lost 6 bases and J lost 5 bases. The CDR3 is made up of 12 amino acids. CDR1 is SQVTM, CDR2 ANQGSEA, per germline.

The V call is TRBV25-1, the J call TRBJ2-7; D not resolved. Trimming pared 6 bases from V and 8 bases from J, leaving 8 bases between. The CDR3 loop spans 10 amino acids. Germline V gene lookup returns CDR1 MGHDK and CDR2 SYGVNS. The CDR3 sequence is CASRGSKQYF. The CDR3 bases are TGTGCCAGCAGGGGAAGTAAGCAGTACTTC.

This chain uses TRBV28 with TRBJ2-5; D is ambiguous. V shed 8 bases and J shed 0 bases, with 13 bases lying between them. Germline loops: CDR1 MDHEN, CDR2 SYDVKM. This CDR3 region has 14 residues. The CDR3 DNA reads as TGTGCCAGCGAATCGAACAGAAACCAAGAGACCCAGTACTTC. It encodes CASESNRNQETQYF.

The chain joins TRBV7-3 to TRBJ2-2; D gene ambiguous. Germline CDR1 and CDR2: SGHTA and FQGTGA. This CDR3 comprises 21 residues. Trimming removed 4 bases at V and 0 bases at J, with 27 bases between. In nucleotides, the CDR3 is TGTGCCAGCAGCTCCAGGTTTTTTCGCAGATGGACGGTACCGAACACCGGGGAGCTGTTTTTT. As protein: CASSSRFFRRWTVPNTGELFF.

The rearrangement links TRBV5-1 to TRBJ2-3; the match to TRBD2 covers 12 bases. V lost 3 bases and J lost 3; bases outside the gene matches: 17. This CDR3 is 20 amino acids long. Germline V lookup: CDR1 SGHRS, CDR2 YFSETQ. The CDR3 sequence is CASSSPTSGGANLRTDTQYF. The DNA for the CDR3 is TGCGCCAGCAGCTCCCCGACTAGCGGGGGAGCTAATTTGAGGACAGATACGCAGTATTTT.

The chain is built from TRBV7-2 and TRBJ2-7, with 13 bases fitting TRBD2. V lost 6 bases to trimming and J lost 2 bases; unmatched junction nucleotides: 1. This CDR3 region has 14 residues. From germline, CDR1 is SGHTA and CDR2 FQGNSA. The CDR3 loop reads CASRLAGGPYEQYF. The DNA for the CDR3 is TGTGCCAGCAGACTAGCGGGGGGGCCCTACGAGCAGTACTTC.

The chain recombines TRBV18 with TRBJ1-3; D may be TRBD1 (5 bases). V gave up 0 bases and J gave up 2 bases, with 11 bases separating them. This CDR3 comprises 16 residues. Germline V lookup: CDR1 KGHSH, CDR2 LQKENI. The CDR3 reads CASSPPSGGTGNTIYF. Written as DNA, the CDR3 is TGTGCCAGCTCACCACCGTCCGGGGGGACTGGAAACACCATATATTTT.

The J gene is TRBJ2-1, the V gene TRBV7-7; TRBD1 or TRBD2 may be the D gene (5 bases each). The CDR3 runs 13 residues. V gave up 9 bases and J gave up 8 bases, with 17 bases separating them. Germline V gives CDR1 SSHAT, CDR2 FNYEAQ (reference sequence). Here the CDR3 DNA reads TGTGCCAGTCCCTTAGAACAGGAGGATGAGCAGTTCTTC. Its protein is CASPLEQEDEQFF. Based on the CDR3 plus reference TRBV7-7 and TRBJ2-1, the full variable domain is GAGVSQSPRYKVTKRGQDVTLRCDPISSHATLYWYQQALGQGPEFLTYFNYEAQPDKSGLPSDRFSAERPEGSISTLTIQRTEQRDSAMYRCASPLEQEDEQFFGPGTRLTVL.

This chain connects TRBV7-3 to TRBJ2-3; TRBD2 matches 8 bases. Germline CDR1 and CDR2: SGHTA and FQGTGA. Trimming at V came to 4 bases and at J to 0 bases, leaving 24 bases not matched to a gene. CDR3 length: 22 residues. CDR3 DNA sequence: TGTGCCAGCAGCTCCCGGATCTATCTCCCGGGGTCAAGCGGGGGTAGCACAGATACGCAGTATTTT. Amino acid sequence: CASSSRIYLPGSSGGSTDTQYF.

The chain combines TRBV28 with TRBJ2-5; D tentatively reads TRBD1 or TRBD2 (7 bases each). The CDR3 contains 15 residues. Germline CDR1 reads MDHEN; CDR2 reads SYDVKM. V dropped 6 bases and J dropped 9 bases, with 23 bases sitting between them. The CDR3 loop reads CASRGQAGRRGPQYF. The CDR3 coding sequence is TGTGCCAGCAGAGGTCAAGCGGGGCGGAGGGGGCCCCAGTACTTC.

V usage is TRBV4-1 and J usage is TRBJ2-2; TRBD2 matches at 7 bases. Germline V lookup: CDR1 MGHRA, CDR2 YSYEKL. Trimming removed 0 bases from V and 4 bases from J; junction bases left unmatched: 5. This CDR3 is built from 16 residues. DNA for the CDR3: TGCGCCAGCAGCCAAGAATATCTAGCGGTCACCGGGGAGCTGTTTTTT. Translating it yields CASSQEYLAVTGELFF.

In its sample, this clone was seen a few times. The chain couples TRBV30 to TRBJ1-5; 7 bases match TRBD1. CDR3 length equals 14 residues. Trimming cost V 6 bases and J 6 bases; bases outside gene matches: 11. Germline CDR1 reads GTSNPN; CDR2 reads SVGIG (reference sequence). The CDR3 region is CACTRQGGSQPQHF. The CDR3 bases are TGTGCCTGCACTAGACAGGGAGGCAGTCAGCCCCAGCATTTT.

CDR3 sequence: CASSQEAILVGRPEAFF. The CDR3 coding sequence is TGTGCCAGCAGCCAAGAAGCTATTTTGGTTGGCCGGCCCGAAGCTTTCTTT. This chain connects TRBV14 to TRBJ1-1; D is undetermined. The CDR3 has 17 residues. Germline CDR1 and CDR2: SGHDN and FVKESK. V dropped 0 bases and J dropped 8 bases, with 22 bases sitting between them.

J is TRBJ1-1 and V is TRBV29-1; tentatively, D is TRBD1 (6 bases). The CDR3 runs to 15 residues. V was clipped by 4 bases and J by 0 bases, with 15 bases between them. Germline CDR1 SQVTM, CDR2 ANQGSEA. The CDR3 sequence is CSVVSVGQLNTEAFF. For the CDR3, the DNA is TGCAGCGTTGTTTCTGTCGGACAGCTGAACACTGAAGCTTTCTTT.

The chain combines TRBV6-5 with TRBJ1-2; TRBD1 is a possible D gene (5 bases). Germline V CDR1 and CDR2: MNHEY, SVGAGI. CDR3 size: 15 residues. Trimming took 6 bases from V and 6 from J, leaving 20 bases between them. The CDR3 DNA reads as TGTGCCAGCAGCCCGACCGGGACGGATGCCAATGGCTACACCTTC. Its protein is CASSPTGTDANGYTF.

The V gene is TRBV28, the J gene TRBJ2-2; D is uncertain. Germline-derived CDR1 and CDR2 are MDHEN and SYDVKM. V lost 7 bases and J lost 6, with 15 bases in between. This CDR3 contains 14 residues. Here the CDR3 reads CASTGGWAAGELFF. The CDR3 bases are TGTGCCAGCACCGGTGGGTGGGCGGCCGGGGAGCTGTTTTTT.